This T cell receptor (beta chain) was sequenced in a study of blood T cell repertoires in COVID-19. Study details: The United States, Italy and Spain were the sources of the acute and convalescent COVID-19 samples.

Germline V gene data show CDR1 as MDHEN and CDR2 as SYDVKM. This CDR3 region has 15 residues. V was cut by 7 bases and J by 6 bases, with 19 bases left in between. Per the authors' pipeline: Estimates of nucleated cell counts were drawn from the amplification of reference gene primers. Generated by immunoSEQ multiplex PCR, the TCRdb table keeps only in-frame clones and is missing some. The D gene and trimming were derived from the DNA, and the V and J assignments and clone size from that table. The repertoire has around 240,000 clones, 80% to 90% of them found once; the top ten carry about 1.5%. The TCR originated in a woman between 35 and 50 years old who had recovered from COVID-19. Sequencing was done on a sample of peripheral blood. V is TRBV28 and J is TRBJ1-5; D not certain. The CDR3 is CASTLPGDPGQPQHF. The CDR3 region has the DNA TGTGCCAGCACCCTGCCTGGAGATCCGGGTCAGCCCCAGCATTTT.